The 3 T cell receptor beta chains reported below all come from one sample, sequenced in a study of beta chain features in type 1 diabetes. These receptors are not linked to any known antigen. The study's findings and limits: All four CD4+ subsets from Type 1 diabetes patients carried moderately but significantly shorter TCRB CDR3s.

Expressed TCRB transcripts were sequenced, since all the RNA that had been isolated was reverse transcribed. Sequencing was performed with immunoSEQ multiplex PCR; in TCRdb, only in-frame clones are kept and a portion is missing. The profile shows over 150,000 clones, under 9.5% of them singletons. The source material was central memory CD4+ T cells from blood. The source is a man between 18 and 35 years old with type 1 diabetes.

This chain links TRBV30 with TRBJ1-3, with TRBD1 identical over 10 bases. With 8 bases clipped from V and 2 bases from J, the junction kept 3 bases outside the gene matches. The CDR3 extends over 13 amino acids. From germline, CDR1 is GTSNPN and CDR2 SVGIG (reference sequence). The CDR3: CAGDRGAGNTIYF. The DNA of the CDR3 is TGTGCCGGGGACAGGGGTGCTGGAAACACCATATATTTT.

In its sample, this clone was seen many times. DNA of the CDR3: TGTGCCAGCAGCTTAGATCGGTGGAATGAGCAGTTCTTC. Encoded protein: CASSLDRWNEQFF. The J gene is TRBJ2-1, the V gene TRBV11-2, with no clear D. Trimming cost V 0 bases and J 7 bases, with 7 bases left between them. Germline CDR1 reads SGHAT; CDR2 reads FQNNGV. This CDR3 is 13 amino acids long.

The table lists this clone with a few counts. V is TRBV29-1 and J is TRBJ2-7, with D possibly being TRBD1 (6 bases). V shed 3 bases and J shed 5 bases, with 11 bases lying between them. The V gene's germline CDR1 is SQVTM and CDR2 ANQGSEA. This CDR3 spans 12 amino acids. CDR3 protein: CSVDGTNHEQYF. The CDR3 region has the DNA TGCAGCGTTGATGGGACAAATCACGAGCAGTACTTC.